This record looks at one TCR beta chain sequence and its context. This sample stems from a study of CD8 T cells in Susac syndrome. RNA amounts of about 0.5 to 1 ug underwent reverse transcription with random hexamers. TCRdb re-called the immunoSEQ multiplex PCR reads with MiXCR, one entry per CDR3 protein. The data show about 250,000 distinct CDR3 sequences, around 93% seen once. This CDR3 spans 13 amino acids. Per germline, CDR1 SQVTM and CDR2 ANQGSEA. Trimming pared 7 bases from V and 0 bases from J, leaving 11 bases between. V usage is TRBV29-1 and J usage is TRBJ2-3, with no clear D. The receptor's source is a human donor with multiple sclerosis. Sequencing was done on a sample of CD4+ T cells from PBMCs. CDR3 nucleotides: TGCAGCGCCCGTACAGTTAGCACAGATACGCAGTATTTT. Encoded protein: CSARTVSTDTQYF.